The rows below give T cell receptor beta chains drawn from one sample of a study of T cells after yellow fever vaccination. TCRdb independently ran MiXCR on the 5' RACE reads; one entry per CDR3 protein. The profile shows about 340,000 distinct CDR3 sequences, around an eighth of them singletons. The sequencing here drew on CD4+ T cells sorted from PBMCs, taken 15 days after the yellow fever booster vaccination. The receptors derive from a man aged 18 to 35 who received the YFV17D yellow fever vaccine. The CDR3 runs from the conserved cysteine through the conserved F or W. Each record gives: J gene, V gene, clone size, CDR3 protein. Some rows mark clone size as missing; the rest say once, few, many or name a class of expanded clone.

>TRBJ2-7|TRBV7-3|.
CASSLTAAGEQYF
>TRBJ2-2|TRBV6-2/TRBV6-3|.
CASSFLRDTGELFF
>TRBJ2-2|TRBV28|.
CASSSGGVSTGELFF
>TRBJ1-5|TRBV3-1|few
CASSQGQGSFQPQHF
>TRBJ1-5|TRBV12-3/TRBV12-4|few
CASSPQGFSNQPQHF
>TRBJ2-4|TRBV12-3/TRBV12-4|.
CASSFRLAKNIQYF
>TRBJ1-2|TRBV7-9|.
CASSLSRQGNYGYTF
>TRBJ2-5|TRBV28|.
CASSSPPGQETQYF
>TRBJ2-3|TRBV27|.
CASSLSLRQGSDTQYF
>TRBJ2-5|TRBV12-3/TRBV12-4|few
CASSLEVARVETQYF
>TRBJ2-7|TRBV4-3|few
CASSQDATGGTVTYEQYF
>TRBJ1-1|TRBV6-2/TRBV6-3|.
CASSYDWVNTEAFF
>TRBJ2-2|TRBV2|few
CASTREPGELFF
>TRBJ2-5|TRBV7-9|.
CASSPGDRVYQETQYF
>TRBJ2-3|TRBV5-1|few
CASSLASLYTDTQYF
>TRBJ1-3|TRBV6-6|few
CASSYTGGNTIYF
>TRBJ2-3|TRBV3-1|.
CASTLGQLVTDTQYF
>TRBJ2-1|TRBV5-1|few
CASGYSYNEQFF
>TRBJ2-1|TRBV7-9|.
CASSLTSNEQFF
>TRBJ1-4|TRBV15|.
CATSRRQGLSNEKLFF
>TRBJ2-5|TRBV4-1|many
CASSPMGGGTQYF
>TRBJ2-1|TRBV6-1|.
CASSESRAGGSEQFF
>TRBJ1-4|TRBV5-1|.
CASSLSGRGEKLFF
>TRBJ2-1|TRBV7-9|many
CASSLMGLPYNEQFF
>TRBJ2-3|TRBV7-3|few
CASSPPGGLDTQYF
>TRBJ1-4|TRBV7-8|few
CASSLARGLGEKLFF
>TRBJ2-7|TRBV4-3|.
CASSHRQGDEQYF
>TRBJ1-6|TRBV6-5|many
CASSWTGANSPLHF
>TRBJ1-1|TRBV4-3|few
CASSQDSWDEAFF
>TRBJ2-3|TRBV14|few
CASSPFERGTDTQYF
>TRBJ1-4|TRBV20-1|.
CSAWTGGAGEKLFF
>TRBJ2-3|TRBV6-5|few
CASSPGQSPLPTDTQYF
>TRBJ2-3|TRBV27|.
CASSPRTSLSTQYF
>TRBJ1-1|TRBV9|.
CASSVAATGSEAFF
>TRBJ2-7|TRBV5-1|many
CASSLVSGAYEQYF
>TRBJ1-2|TRBV2|.
CASSSYQPGESYGYTF
>TRBJ2-7|TRBV7-2|few
CASSPKGRGRYEQYF
>TRBJ2-6|TRBV7-2|.
CASSLKASGANVLTF